This TCR beta chain was sequenced for a study of T cell repertoires in cytomegalovirus infection. Study-wide points: Carriers of CMV and the relevant HLA type were discriminated by public TCR beta frequency.

One entry per CDR3 protein results from TCRdb running MiXCR on the reads. Altogether 150,000 to 200,000 distinct CDR3 sequences are present, more than 9% being singletons, with the ten largest covering 4.6%. Sample share makes this clonotype medium-sized (0.01 to 0.1%). Its antigen is not identified. Trimming took 4 bases from V and 2 from J, leaving 7 bases between them. The CDR3 covers 13 residues. CDR1 and CDR2 from the germline V gene are SGHTA and FQGNSA. Sequencing used PBMCs. The chain recombines TRBV7-2 with TRBJ2-3, with D perhaps assigned TRBD1 or TRBD2 (5 bases each). The receptor was isolated from a human donor in good health (CMV status not recorded). Some clones in this sample may be carry-over from other donors' samples. The CDR3 nucleotides are TGTGCCAGCAGCTGGGGGAACACAGATACGCAGTATTTT. Amino acid sequence: CASSWGNTDTQYF.